This is a list of T cell receptor beta chains from one sample in a study of memory CD4+ T cells and cytomegalovirus serostatus. Produced via immunoSEQ multiplex PCR; TCRdb's table is partial and in-frame only. The table shows more than 45,000 clones, with about 81% occurring only once. Sequencing was done on a sample of memory CD4+ T cells from blood. These receptor sequences come from an adult in good health and CMV-seronegative. Each CDR3 is given with its conserved first and last residue. Fields, in order: clone size, J gene, V gene, D gene, CDR3 protein, CDR3 DNA. The D gene is left open where the match is weak. Rows may omit the clone size; those that give it use once, few, many or a size class.

. TRBJ2-7 TRBV25-1 . CASSEGYEQYF TGTGCCAGCAGTGAGGGTTACGAGCAGTACTTC
. TRBJ1-4 TRBV2 . CASILSLGASRDEKLFF TGTGCCAGCATTTTATCTCTGGGGGCCTCTAGGGATGAAAAACTGTTTTTT
. TRBJ1-2 TRBV5-1 . CASSGGGKGYTF TGCGCCAGCAGCGGAGGGGGTAAGGGCTACACCTTC
. TRBJ1-3 TRBV9 . CASSPQGSIHSGNTIYF TGTGCCAGCAGCCCCCAAGGCAGTATTCATTCTGGAAACACCATATATTTT
. TRBJ2-1 TRBV2 TRBD2 CASGPSGYNEQFF TGTGCCAGCGGGCCTAGCGGTTACAATGAGCAGTTCTTC
. TRBJ2-1 TRBV27 . CASRGGTYNEQFF TGTGCCAGCAGAGGCGGGACCTACAATGAGCAGTTCTTC
. TRBJ2-4 TRBV19 TRBD2 CASSPRSGSLDGKNIQYF TGTGCCAGTAGTCCCCGTAGCGGGAGCCTCGACGGCAAAAACATTCAGTACTTC
. TRBJ1-4 TRBV30 . CAWSATRGATNEKLFF TGTGCCTGGAGTGCCACTCGGGGGGCGACTAATGAAAAACTGTTTTTT
. TRBJ2-1 TRBV11-2 . CASSAGGPGVGGEQFF TGTGCCAGCAGCGCTGGGGGCCCGGGGGTTGGCGGTGAGCAGTTCTTC
. TRBJ2-7 TRBV6-5 . CASSHPEYEQYF TGTGCCAGCAGTCACCCCGAGTACGAGCAGTACTTC
. TRBJ1-6 TRBV5-6 . CASSLFLDSPLHF TGTGCCAGCAGCTTGTTTCTTGATTCACCCCTCCACTTT
. TRBJ2-2 TRBV28 . CASSLTGGANGELFF TGTGCCAGCAGTTTAACCGGGGGTGCGAACGGGGAGCTGTTTTTT
once TRBJ2-7 TRBV5-8 TRBD1 CASSLVRQGAREQYF TGTGCCAGCAGCTTGGTGCGACAGGGGGCGCGGGAGCAGTACTTC
. TRBJ1-2 TRBV29-1 TRBD1 CSVDTSGQGATLTF TGCAGCGTTGACACCTCGGGACAGGGGGCGACCCTCACCTTC
. TRBJ1-2 TRBV18 . CASSPLGPSGRAVDYGYTF TGTGCCAGCTCACCCCTCGGGCCATCGGGCAGGGCGGTTGACTATGGCTACACCTTC
. TRBJ2-3 TRBV18 . CASSPSRGRGTDTQYF TGTGCCAGCTCACCCTCGCGCGGACGAGGGACAGATACGCAGTATTTT
. TRBJ2-1 TRBV11-3 TRBD2 CASSLGLLAVVRDEQFF TGTGCCAGCAGCTTAGGTTTACTAGCGGTAGTCAGGGATGAGCAGTTCTTC
. TRBJ2-1 TRBV7-9 TRBD2 CASSPPGGRWNEQFF TGTGCCAGCAGCCCGCCGGGCGGGAGATGGAATGAGCAGTTCTTC
. TRBJ1-1 TRBV6-5 . CASSSESGGPTEAFF TGTGCCAGCAGTTCCGAGTCTGGGGGACCCACTGAAGCTTTCTTT
. TRBJ1-5 TRBV29-1 . CSVGGLVGQPQHF TGCAGCGTTGGAGGGCTCGTAGGTCAGCCCCAGCATTTT
. TRBJ2-2 TRBV19 . CASSFGNEPAGELFF TGTGCCAGTAGCTTCGGTAATGAGCCAGCCGGGGAGCTGTTTTTT
. TRBJ1-4 TRBV10-2 TRBD1 CASRGDSRQKLFF TGCGCCAGCAGGGGGGACAGTCGCCAAAAACTGTTTTTT
. TRBJ1-1 TRBV6-5 TRBD1 CASSLTGGGGTEAFF TGTGCCAGCAGCCTTACAGGGGGCGGGGGCACTGAAGCTTTCTTT
once TRBJ2-7 TRBV7-9 TRBD1 CATDRGRGEQYF TGTGCCACAGACAGGGGGCGCGGCGAGCAGTACTTC
. TRBJ1-2 TRBV19 TRBD1 CASSVGQGYYGYTF TGTGCCAGTAGTGTGGGACAGGGATACTATGGCTACACCTTC
. TRBJ2-2 TRBV6-1 TRBD2 CASAGAGGPPGELFF TGTGCCAGCGCCGGAGCGGGAGGGCCCCCCGGGGAGCTGTTTTTT
few TRBJ2-2 TRBV5-8 . CASTDPGGTGELFF TGTGCCAGCACCGATCCTGGGGGCACCGGGGAGCTGTTTTTT
. TRBJ1-1 TRBV29-1 TRBD1 CSGRDRRNTEAFF TGCAGCGGGCGGGACAGGAGGAACACTGAAGCTTTCTTT
. TRBJ1-5 TRBV27 . CASSLGGSQPQHF TGTGCCAGCAGTTTGGGGGGGTCCCAGCCCCAGCATTTT
. TRBJ1-2 TRBV29-1 . CSVAENYGYTF TGCAGCGTTGCGGAAAACTATGGCTACACCTTC
. TRBJ2-1 TRBV7-8 . CASSLGSGPWNEQFF TGTGCCAGCAGCTTAGGAAGCGGTCCATGGAATGAGCAGTTCTTC
. TRBJ2-7 TRBV28 . CASSSLRQEQYF TGTGCCAGCAGTTCCCTCAGGCAGGAGCAGTACTTC
few TRBJ2-5 TRBV7-9 . CASSLREDITQYF TGTGCCAGCAGCTTGAGGGAGGACATAACCCAGTACTTC
. TRBJ2-5 TRBV27 . CASSPTVGGETQYF TGTGCCAGCAGCCCCACGGTTGGAGGGGAGACCCAGTACTTC
once TRBJ2-5 TRBV7-2 . CASSLAPLPGASRQETQYF TGTGCCAGCAGCTTAGCTCCTCTCCCAGGGGCTAGCCGACAAGAGACCCAGTACTTC
. TRBJ1-4 TRBV7-8 TRBD1 CASSPRKQGALSNEKLFF TGTGCCAGCAGCCCCCGAAAACAGGGGGCGCTTTCTAATGAAAAACTGTTTTTT
. TRBJ2-7 TRBV12-5 TRBD1 CASGSWTGSGEQYF TGTGCTAGTGGTTCCTGGACAGGGTCCGGCGAGCAGTACTTC
. TRBJ1-2 TRBV2 TRBD1 CASSNAGTARNYGYTF TGTGCCAGCAGTAACGCGGGGACAGCTAGAAACTATGGCTACACCTTC
. TRBJ2-7 TRBV28 . CAILGRGVPYEQYF TGTGCCATTTTGGGGAGGGGGGTCCCCTACGAGCAGTACTTC
. TRBJ2-2 TRBV5-1 TRBD1 CASSQAGDSYTGELFF TGCGCCAGCAGCCAAGCCGGGGACAGCTACACCGGGGAGCTGTTTTTT
. TRBJ2-7 TRBV18 TRBD2 CASSPPETSAVLYF TGTGCCAGCTCACCTCCAGAGACTAGCGCAGTCCTGTACTTC
. TRBJ1-5 TRBV6-5 TRBD1 CASSSYRGNQPQHF TGTGCCAGCAGTTCATACAGGGGGAATCAGCCCCAGCATTTT